The 20 T cell receptor beta chains below come from one sample, sequenced in a study of OX40 agonist ivuxolimab in advanced cancers. Data came from immunoSEQ multiplex PCR; TCRdb stores just in-frame clones and leaves some out. The table includes roughly 95,000 clones, 65% to 90% detected once. Sequencing used CD4+ or CD8+ T cells sorted from blood, obtained in a trial of the OX40 agonist ivuxolimab. The receptors were sampled from an adult with an advanced solid tumor such as melanoma, head and neck, liver or kidney cancer.

This clone has a handful of counts. The chain carries TRBV5-1 and TRBJ2-1; 11 bases line up with TRBD1. V trimming: 3 bases; J trimming: 5 bases; junction bases outside the gene matches: 1. Germline CDR1 SGHRS, CDR2 YFSETQ. The CDR3 extends over 14 amino acids. The CDR3: CASSWGQGDNEQFF. Written as DNA, the CDR3 is TGCGCCAGCAGCTGGGGACAGGGGGACAATGAGCAGTTCTTC.

This clone was seen just once. V usage is TRBV5-1 and J usage is TRBJ2-5; 9 bases line up with TRBD1. Germline V gene lookup returns CDR1 SGHRS and CDR2 YFSETQ. Trimming at V came to 1 base and at J to 3 bases, leaving 1 base not matched to a gene. This CDR3 region has 14 residues. This chain's CDR3 is CASSLWTGEETQYF. The DNA for the CDR3 is TGCGCCAGCAGCTTGTGGACAGGGGAAGAGACCCAGTACTTC.

The genes are TRBV2 and TRBJ2-3; TRBD2 aligns across 14 bases. Germline-derived CDR1 and CDR2 are SNHLY and FYNNEI. J gave up 5 bases and V 4 bases, and 11 bases lay outside the gene matches. The CDR3 runs to 18 residues. CDR3 sequence (DNA): TGTGCCAGCAGTGTAGGGACTAGCGGGAGCCTGGTGCGAGATACGCAGTATTTT. This gives the protein CASSVGTSGSLVRDTQYF. The whole variable domain, filled in from reference TRBV2 and TRBJ2-3, reads EPEVTQTPSHQVTQMGQEVILRCVPISNHLYFYWYRQILGQKVEFLVSFYNNEISEKSEIFDDQFSVERPDGSNFTLKIRSTKLEDSAMYFCASSVGTSGSLVRDTQYFGPGTRLTVL.

CDR3 amino acids: CASSLNRGIDEQFF. The CDR3 DNA follows: TGTGCCAGCAGCTTAAACAGGGGTATCGATGAGCAGTTCTTC. The chain recombines TRBV5-6 with TRBJ2-1; TRBD1 agrees at 7 bases. The J segment lost 8 bases and the V segment lost 2 bases, leaving 7 bases of the junction unmatched. The CDR3 has 14 residues. From germline, CDR1 is SGHDT and CDR2 YYEEEE.

V is TRBV7-9 and J is TRBJ1-5; D gene unclear. V gave up 4 bases and J gave up 7 bases, with 17 bases separating them. Per the germline V gene, CDR1 is SEHNR and CDR2 is FQNEAQ (reference sequence). The CDR3 loop spans 15 amino acids. For the CDR3, the DNA is TGTGCCAGCAGCTCCGGGCCCCCCCTAGGGCAGCCCCAGCATTTT. It specifies CASSSGPPLGQPQHF.

This chain uses TRBV27 with TRBJ2-1; 7 nucleotides agree with TRBD1. This CDR3 is built from 13 residues. J gave up 4 bases and V 3 bases, and 0 bases lay outside the gene matches. The germline V gene encodes CDR1 MNHEY and CDR2 SMNVEV (reference sequence). The CDR3 here is CASSLDRYNEQFF. The DNA of the CDR3 is TGTGCCAGCAGTTTGGACAGGTACAATGAGCAGTTCTTC.

V gene TRBV10-3 combines with J gene TRBJ1-2; D gene unclear. Looked up from germline, CDR1 is ENHRY and CDR2 is SYGVKD. The CDR3 loop spans 14 amino acids. The V end was cut by 5 bases, the J end by 7 bases, with 17 bases between. The CDR3 sequence is CAISPRGQEVGYTF. Written as DNA, the CDR3 is TGTGCCATCAGTCCGCGAGGGCAGGAGGTTGGCTACACCTTC.

This clone came up a few times. Sequence at one end of the junction differs from germline and may be a read error. The genes are TRBV6-1 and TRBJ1-5; D gene uncertain. The V gene's germline CDR1 is MNHNS and CDR2 SASEGT. The length of the CDR3 is 12 residues. The CDR3 loop reads CASSEAQQSRYF. As DNA, the CDR3 is TGTGCCAGCAGTGAAGCGCAACAGTCAAGGTATTTT.

This chain uses TRBV9 with TRBJ1-2, with D maybe TRBD1 (6 bases). The CDR3 length is 14 residues. Looked up from germline, CDR1 is SGDLS and CDR2 is YYNGEE. V was trimmed by 4 bases and J by 10 bases, leaving 20 bases between them. CDR3 coding DNA: TGTGCCAGCAGCCCCCGGGGGGGCGTGGGGGACTACACCTTC. It specifies CASSPRGGVGDYTF.

The chain combines TRBV7-9 with TRBJ1-1; D gene unclear. Per germline, CDR1 SEHNR and CDR2 FQNEAQ (reference sequence). The V gene lost 2 bases and the J gene lost 1 base, with 8 bases spanning the gap. The CDR3 sequence is 14 residues long. The CDR3 sequence is CASSLWQTNTEAFF. The CDR3 nucleotides read TGTGCCAGCAGCTTATGGCAGACGAACACTGAAGCTTTCTTT.

This sequence joins TRBV19 and TRBJ2-5; 8 bases agree with TRBD1. Germline V gene data show CDR1 as LNHDA and CDR2 as SQIVND (reference sequence). The CDR3 covers 13 residues. Trimming removed 7 bases from V and 5 bases from J; junction bases left unmatched: 6. The CDR3 spells CASNDRGRETQYF. The DNA of the CDR3 is TGTGCCAGTAACGACAGGGGCCGGGAGACCCAGTACTTC.

This clone was counted only a few times. CDR3 residues: CAWSGQTNEKLFF. DNA of the CDR3: TGTGCCTGGAGTGGACAGACGAATGAAAAACTGTTTTTT. The chain couples TRBV30 to TRBJ1-4, with a tentative D call TRBD1 (5 bases). CDR3 length: 13 amino acids. V was clipped by 1 base and J by 5 bases, with 8 bases between them. In germline, CDR1 is GTSNPN, CDR2 SVGIG (reference sequence).

The chain combines TRBV6-5 with TRBJ2-7; TRBD1 matches at 7 bases. Germline V CDR1 and CDR2: MNHEY, SVGAGI. CDR3 length: 14 amino acids. V lost 2 bases, J lost 3 bases, and 4 bases stayed unmatched. CDR3 sequence: CASSYSQGDYEQYF. CDR3 nucleotide sequence: TGTGCCAGCAGTTACAGTCAGGGGGACTACGAGCAGTACTTC.

The chain joins TRBV7-9 to TRBJ1-3; D unresolved. This CDR3 region has 12 residues. CDR1 is SEHNR and CDR2 is FQNEAQ in the germline V gene (reference sequence). The V gene lost 3 bases and the J gene lost 8 bases, with 8 bases spanning the gap. The CDR3 DNA is TGTGCCAGCAGCTTGGAAGAGGACACCATATATTTT. This codes for CASSLEEDTIYF.

The chain has TRBV7-9 and TRBJ2-7; TRBD1 is a possible D gene (5 bases). V lost 4 bases and J 3 bases, leaving 13 bases between the germline ends. The V gene's germline CDR1 is SEHNR and CDR2 FQNEAQ (reference sequence). The CDR3 length is 14 residues. The CDR3 here is CASSSETALYEQYF. The CDR3 bases are TGTGCCAGCAGCTCGGAGACAGCACTCTACGAGCAGTACTTC.

The rearrangement joins TRBV6-1 to TRBJ1-1; D gene ambiguous. CDR3 size: 14 residues. The germline V gene encodes CDR1 MNHNS and CDR2 SASEGT. Trimming took off 0 bases at V and 1 base at J, with 6 bases between the two ends. The CDR3 here is CASSEAAPNTEAFF. In DNA, the CDR3 is TGTGCCAGCAGTGAAGCGGCACCGAACACTGAAGCTTTCTTT.

The chain couples TRBV6-4 to TRBJ2-2; D may be TRBD2 (6 bases). The CDR3 extends over 15 amino acids. From germline, CDR1 is MRHNA and CDR2 SNTAGT. Between the trimmed V and J ends, which lost 6 bases and 5 bases, there was a span of 16 bases. CDR3 DNA: TGTGCCAGCAGACAGCAGGGAGGCTGGACCGGGGAGCTGTTTTTT. Its protein is CASRQQGGWTGELFF.

This chain connects TRBV2 to TRBJ2-1; no reliable D call. V lost 6 bases and J lost 0, with 12 bases in between. CDR3 size: 15 residues. CDR1 and CDR2 (germline): SNHLY, FYNNEI. In nucleotides, the CDR3 is TGTGCCAGCAGGAAGAGCCAGAGCTCCTACAATGAGCAGTTCTTC. Its protein product is CASRKSQSSYNEQFF.

This chain connects TRBV5-4 to TRBJ1-2; unclear D gene. The CDR3 contains 15 residues. Trimming left V 0 bases short and J 4 bases short, with 13 bases between. CDR1 is SGHNT, CDR2 YYREEE, per germline (reference sequence). In DNA, the CDR3 is TGTGCCAGCAGCTTGGTGAAGGGAACCTCCTATGGCTACACCTTC. Its translation: CASSLVKGTSYGYTF.

The chain combines TRBV5-1 with TRBJ2-1; D may match TRBD1 or TRBD2 (5 bases each). The V end was cut by 1 base, the J end by 8 bases, with 16 bases between. This CDR3 region has 15 residues. The germline V gene encodes CDR1 SGHRS and CDR2 YFSETQ. CDR3 residues: CASSLSFQLGDEQFF. CDR3 DNA: TGCGCCAGCAGCTTGTCTTTCCAGCTGGGGGATGAGCAGTTCTTC. The complete variable domain, with remaining parts taken from reference TRBV5-1 and TRBJ2-1, reads KAGVTQTPRYLIKTRGQQVTLSCSPISGHRSVSWYQQTPGQGLQFLFEYFSETQRNKGNFPGRFSGRQFSNSRSEMNVSTLELGDSALYLCASSLSFQLGDEQFFGPGTRLTVL.